The 30 T cell receptor beta chains below were found in one sample sequenced in a study of blood T cell repertoires in COVID-19. Clones were read by immunoSEQ multiplex PCR, and TCRdb kept only the in-frame ones, dropping some. The table lists approximately 360,000 clones, around 87% of them singletons. The sample was PBMCs or T cells enriched from blood (not recorded which). The receptors were sampled from a man aged 40-49 years in a cohort exposed to, infected with or recovered from COVID-19 (not recorded which).

This clone was detected once. The chain uses TRBV14 and TRBJ2-5, with 8 bases matching TRBD1. This CDR3 is built from 19 residues. V was clipped by 3 bases and J by 6 bases; unmatched bases: 21. The germline CDR1 and CDR2 sequences are SGHDN and FVKESK. CDR3: CASSHNQDRDRTRLKTQYF. The CDR3 coding sequence is TGTGCCAGCAGCCACAACCAGGACAGGGATAGGACAAGGCTGAAGACCCAGTACTTC.

The chain carries TRBV28 and TRBJ2-1; no definite D call. Germline V lookup: CDR1 MDHEN, CDR2 SYDVKM. With 5 bases removed from V and 7 bases from J, the gap between germline ends came to 18 bases. CDR3 length equals 15 residues. The CDR3 DNA is TGTGCCAGCAGTGCAAGAGATACCCTTAGAAATGAGCAGTTCTTC. This encodes CASSARDTLRNEQFF.

The gene calls are TRBV3-1 (or the pseudogene TRBV3-2) and TRBJ2-1, with D possibly TRBD2 on 6 matching bases. V was pared by 3 bases and J by 9 bases, with 12 bases between. This CDR3 region has 13 residues. Looked up from germline, CDR1 is LGHDT and CDR2 is YNNKEL (reference sequence). The chain's CDR3 is CASSHYRGGEQFF. Written as DNA, the CDR3 is TGTGCCAGCAGCCATTATAGGGGAGGTGAGCAGTTCTTC.

The CDR3 is CASSLNRGRGTEAFF. The CDR3 DNA follows: TGTGCCAGCAGCTTAAACAGGGGGCGAGGCACTGAAGCTTTCTTT. The chain has TRBV7-9 and TRBJ1-1; 9 bases are a match to TRBD1. The CDR3 totals 15 residues. After removal of 2 bases from V and 4 bases from J, the junction contained 5 bases not matched to a gene. Germline V gene lookup returns CDR1 SEHNR and CDR2 FQNEAQ (reference sequence).

The gene calls are TRBV18 and TRBJ2-7, with D tentatively TRBD2 (5 bases). V lost 2 bases and J 5 bases, leaving 13 bases between the germline ends. Germline lookup yields CDR1 KGHSH and CDR2 LQKENI. The CDR3 length is 14 residues. The CDR3 here is CASSPLPGSDEQYF. The CDR3 bases are TGTGCCAGCTCACCATTGCCGGGATCAGACGAGCAGTACTTC. The whole variable domain, remainder taken from reference TRBV18 and TRBJ2-7, is NAGVMQNPRHLVRRRGQEARLRCSPMKGHSHVYWYRQLPEEGLKFMVYLQKENIIDESGMPKERFSAEFPKEGPSILRIQQVVRGDSAAYFCASSPLPGSDEQYFGPGTRLTVT.

This clone was seen just once. This rearrangement joins TRBV5-5 to TRBJ2-7; D not certain. Germline V lookup: CDR1 SGHKS, CDR2 YYEKEE (reference sequence). There are 15 residues in the CDR3. The V and J ends lost 3 bases and 4 bases respectively, with 17 bases between them. The CDR3 here is CASSSMGSSPYEQYF. The CDR3 nucleotides read TGTGCCAGCAGCTCGATGGGCTCAAGCCCATACGAGCAGTACTTC.

Worth noting for this clone: Other DNA sequences of this sample code for an identical CDR3. The V call is TRBV2, the J call TRBJ2-7; 9 bases match TRBD1. The CDR3 sequence is 14 residues long. Germline trimming cut 6 bases from V and 3 bases from J; bases unmatched to any gene: 6. Germline V gene data show CDR1 as SNHLY and CDR2 as FYNNEI. This CDR3 is CASRTGTGSYEQYF. CDR3 sequence (DNA): TGTGCCAGCAGGACCGGGACAGGGAGCTACGAGCAGTACTTC.

The V gene is TRBV30, the J gene TRBJ2-5; 10 bases are shared with TRBD2. The CDR3 is 15 residues long. The V and J ends lost 3 bases and 0 bases, in that order; junction bases with no gene match: 4. In germline, CDR1 is GTSNPN, CDR2 SVGIG (reference sequence). The CDR3 reads CAWSKGLAYQETQYF. The CDR3 DNA reads TGTGCCTGGAGCAAGGGACTAGCGTACCAAGAGACCCAGTACTTC.

V and J are TRBV10-3 and TRBJ1-2, with 12 bases identical to TRBD1. This CDR3 is 18 amino acids long. The V segment lost 3 bases and the J segment 2 bases; nucleotides outside the gene matches: 10. Germline V CDR1 and CDR2: ENHRY, SYGVKD. The DNA of the CDR3 is TGTGCCATCAGTGATTCCCCGGGACAGGGGGCGAGGAACTATGGCTACACCTTC. Translating it yields CAISDSPGQGARNYGYTF.

J is TRBJ1-1 and V is TRBV19; 8 nucleotides agree with TRBD1. The CDR3 totals 11 residues. Per the germline V gene, CDR1 is LNHDA and CDR2 is SQIVND (reference sequence). V lost 8 bases to trimming and J lost 9 bases; unmatched junction nucleotides: 5. The DNA of the CDR3 is TGTGCCAGTTTGGACAGGGAGAAAGCTTTCTTT. It is translated as CASLDREKAFF.

V is TRBV6-5 and J is TRBJ2-7, with a possible D match to TRBD2 (6 bases). The CDR3 is 14 residues long. Trimming left V 6 bases short and J 2 bases short, with 14 bases between. Germline values: CDR1 MNHEY, CDR2 SVGAGI. CDR3 bases: TGTGCCAGCAGATCGGGAGTCCCCACCTACGAGCAGTACTTC. It translates to CASRSGVPTYEQYF.

The rearrangement links TRBV10-2 to TRBJ1-6; 9 nucleotides match TRBD1. There are 14 residues in the CDR3. Unmatched junction bases numbered 1, after V lost 3 bases and J lost 7 bases. CDR1 and CDR2 (germline): WSHSY, SAAADI. The CDR3 coding sequence is TGCGCCAGCAGTGAAGGGACAGGGAATTCACCCCTCCACTTT. Its protein is CASSEGTGNSPLHF.

J is TRBJ2-7 and V is TRBV7-2; the match to TRBD1 covers 11 bases. Germline CDR1 reads SGHTA; CDR2 reads FQGNSA. This CDR3 has 16 residues. V lost 2 bases, J lost 7 bases, and 10 bases stayed unmatched. The CDR3 DNA sequence: TGTGCCAGCAGCTTAAAAGGAGGGACAGGGGGATGGGAGCAGTACTTC. Protein product: CASSLKGGTGGWEQYF. The full variable domain, with the rest looked up from reference TRBV7-2 and TRBJ2-7, is GAGVSQSPSNKVTEKGKDVELRCDPISGHTALYWYRQSLGQGLEFLIYFQGNSAPDKSGLPSDRFSAERTGGSVSTLTIQRTQQEDSAVYLCASSLKGGTGGWEQYFGPGTRLTVT.

J is TRBJ2-2 and V is TRBV11-3, with 8 bases fitting TRBD2. V trimming: 5 bases; J trimming: 2 bases; junction bases outside the gene matches: 4. From germline, CDR1 is SGHNT and CDR2 YENEEA. The CDR3 length is 15 residues. CDR3 coding DNA: TGTGCCAGCAGCAGGGGACTAGTAAACACCGGGGAGCTGTTTTTT. Its protein product is CASSRGLVNTGELFF.

This clone has just one count. V is TRBV5-5 and J is TRBJ1-6, with 7 bases identical to TRBD1. CDR1 is SGHKS, CDR2 YYEKEE, per germline (reference sequence). The V segment lost 6 bases and the J segment 7 bases; nucleotides outside the gene matches: 13. The CDR3 consists of 16 residues. The CDR3 DNA is TGTGCCAGCACCGATCAGGTACAGGGGCCGAATTCACCCCTCCACTTT. Translation: CASTDQVQGPNSPLHF. The complete variable domain, with remaining parts taken from reference TRBV5-5 and TRBJ1-6, reads DAGVTQSPTHLIKTRGQQVTLRCSPISGHKSVSWYQQVLGQGPQFIFQYYEKEERGRGNFPDRFSARQFPNYSSELNVNALLLGDSALYLCASTDQVQGPNSPLHFGNGTRLTVT.

This clone was observed a handful of times. The chain carries TRBV21-1 and TRBJ1-4; the D segment call TRBD1 is taken from the table without a DNA check. TRBV21-1 is tagged as a pseudogene. This CDR3 comprises 12 residues. The chain's CDR3 is CASRPLAEKLFF. Written as DNA, the CDR3 is TGTGCCAGCAGACCCTTGGCTGAAAAACTGTTTTTT.

In DNA form, the CDR3 reads TGTGCCTGGACCAAGGACAGGGGCGACGAGCAGTACTTC. Its protein is CAWTKDRGDEQYF. V usage is TRBV30 and J usage is TRBJ2-7, with 9 bases aligning to TRBD1. Trimming took 4 bases from V and 5 from J; bases not matched to a gene: 6. The V gene's germline CDR1 is GTSNPN and CDR2 SVGIG (reference sequence). The CDR3 sequence is 13 residues long.

The chain carries TRBV4-1 and TRBJ2-7, with 8 bases lining up with TRBD2. CDR1 MGHRA and CDR2 YSYEKL come from the germline V gene. There are 14 residues in the CDR3. The V gene end was trimmed by 4 bases and the J gene end by 3 bases; junction bases not matched to a gene: 5. The CDR3 spells CASSPTSVHYEQYF. CDR3 sequence (DNA): TGCGCCAGCAGCCCGACTAGCGTACACTACGAGCAGTACTTC.

The V call is TRBV25-1, the J call TRBJ2-3; 10 positions match TRBD2. CDR3 length: 15 residues. V lost 3 bases, J lost 2 bases, and 2 bases stayed unmatched. CDR1 and CDR2 from the germline V gene are MGHDK and SYGVNS. Here the CDR3 reads CASSDTSGITDTQYF. As DNA, the CDR3 is TGTGCCAGCAGTGACACTAGCGGGATCACAGATACGCAGTATTTT. The variable domain in full, with the rest retrieved from reference TRBV25-1 and TRBJ2-3, is EADIYQTPRYLVIGTGKKITLECSQTMGHDKMYWYQQDPGMELHLIHYSYGVNSTEKGDLSSESTVSRIRTEHFPLTLESARPSHTSQYLCASSDTSGITDTQYFGPGTRLTVL.

This rearrangement joins TRBV5-1 to TRBJ2-7; D is uncertain. Germline V gene sequence: CDR1 SGHRS, CDR2 YFSETQ. CDR3 length: 15 amino acids. The ends were cut back, 0 bases at V and 3 bases at J, with 13 bases in the middle. The CDR3 loop reads CASSLDSSLGYEQYF. CDR3 nucleotides: TGCGCCAGCAGCTTGGACTCCTCTCTCGGCTACGAGCAGTACTTC. Looking up the rest from reference TRBV5-1 and TRBJ2-7 gives the full variable domain: KAGVTQTPRYLIKTRGQQVTLSCSPISGHRSVSWYQQTPGQGLQFLFEYFSETQRNKGNFPGRFSGRQFSNSRSEMNVSTLELGDSALYLCASSLDSSLGYEQYFGPGTRLTVT.

The chain couples TRBV7-6 to TRBJ2-2; D is unresolved. Germline lookup yields CDR1 SGHVS and CDR2 FNYEAQ. V lost 1 base and J lost 4, with 4 bases in between. The CDR3 is 13 residues long. As DNA, the CDR3 is TGTGCCAGCAGCTTAGTATCCACCGGGGAGCTGTTTTTT. This gives the protein CASSLVSTGELFF.

J is TRBJ1-6 and V is TRBV4-2; tentative D call: TRBD1 (5 bases). This CDR3 spans 17 amino acids. The germline V gene encodes CDR1 LGHNA and CDR2 YNFKEQ. Trimming took 0 bases from V and 7 from J, leaving 16 bases between them. The CDR3 coding sequence is TGTGCCAGCAGCCAAGATTCAGGGACTTTTAGGAATTCACCCCTCCACTTT. Protein product: CASSQDSGTFRNSPLHF.

The CDR3 loop is CAAGGATNEKLFF. CDR3 coding DNA: TGTGCGGCCGGGGGTGCAACTAATGAAAAACTGTTTTTT. The chain joins TRBV6-5 to TRBJ1-4, with D maybe TRBD1 (5 bases). This CDR3 region has 13 residues. The V gene's germline CDR1 is MNHEY and CDR2 SVGAGI.

The chain combines TRBV30 with TRBJ1-6, with D perhaps TRBD1 (6 bases). The V gene lost 2 bases and the J gene lost 5 bases, with 13 bases spanning the gap. The CDR3 is made up of 15 amino acids. Germline CDR1 GTSNPN, CDR2 SVGIG (reference sequence). The CDR3 nucleotides read TGTGCCTGGAGTCCCATCAGGGGCAATAATTCACCCCTCCACTTT. Translating it yields CAWSPIRGNNSPLHF.

The V gene is TRBV28, the J gene TRBJ1-1; TRBD1 aligns across 12 bases. CDR3 size: 15 residues. Germline V gene sequence: CDR1 MDHEN, CDR2 SYDVKM. V dropped 1 base and J dropped 10; count of bases not matched to a gene: 7. The CDR3 reads CASSLSGTGGGGAFF. CDR3 DNA sequence: TGTGCCAGCAGTTTATCCGGGACAGGGGGCGGGGGAGCTTTCTTT.

The chain carries TRBV5-1 and TRBJ2-5, with 8 bases that match TRBD1. V lost 4 bases, J lost 2 bases, and 7 bases stayed unmatched. CDR1 SGHRS and CDR2 YFSETQ come from the germline V gene. The CDR3 contains 15 residues. CDR3 sequence (DNA): TGCGCCAGCAGCCGTCTCGACAGGGGTCAAGAGACCCAGTACTTC. Translating gives CASSRLDRGQETQYF.

The rearrangement links TRBV30 to TRBJ1-4; D possibly corresponds to TRBD1 (5 bases). Between the trimmed V and J ends, which lost 5 bases and 8 bases, there was a span of 18 bases. Germline-derived CDR1 and CDR2 are GTSNPN and SVGIG (reference sequence). The CDR3 spans 14 residues. CDR3 bases: TGTGCCTGGGGGTCGGCCGGGGGTATCGAAAAACTGTTTTTT. This encodes CAWGSAGGIEKLFF. The full variable domain, completed using reference TRBV30 and TRBJ1-4, is SQTIHQWPATLVQPVGSPLSLECTVEGTSNPNLYWYRQAAGRGLQLLFYSVGIGQISSEVPQNLSASRPQDRQFILSSKKLLLSDSGFYLCAWGSAGGIEKLFFGSGTQLSVL.

The rearrangement uses TRBV5-1 and TRBJ2-3, with TRBD2 identical over 9 bases. Germline V lookup: CDR1 SGHRS, CDR2 YFSETQ. The V segment lost 1 base and the J segment 1 base; nucleotides outside the gene matches: 4. The CDR3 contains 16 residues. The chain's CDR3 is CASSLLASGGTDTQYF. The DNA for the CDR3 is TGCGCCAGCAGCTTGTTGGCTAGCGGGGGCACAGATACGCAGTATTTT.

The chain links TRBV30 to TRBJ1-1; D ambiguous. The CDR3 has 12 amino acids. The germline V gene encodes CDR1 GTSNPN and CDR2 SVGIG (reference sequence). Trimming shortened V by 0 bases and J by 4 bases, and 6 bases separated the two germline ends. The CDR3 DNA sequence: TGTGCCTGGAGTGTGAAGCGCACTGAAGCTTTCTTT. Translated, it gives CAWSVKRTEAFF.

This chain uses TRBV27 with TRBJ2-3; TRBD2 matches 8 bases. Germline CDR1 reads MNHEY; CDR2 reads SMNVEV (reference sequence). Unmatched junction bases numbered 8, after V lost 7 bases and J lost 5 bases. The CDR3 totals 14 residues. The CDR3 DNA follows: TGTGCCAGCACGGCGACTAGCGTGAAAGATACGCAGTATTTT. Residues: CASTATSVKDTQYF.